A selection of T cell receptor beta chains follows, all from one sample in a study of blood T cell repertoires in COVID-19. Profiled with immunoSEQ multiplex PCR; TCRdb holds only in-frame clones, not every one. The table shows more than 250,000 clones, with more than 85% occurring only once. Source material: peripheral blood. The receptors here all came from a young man with active or convalescent COVID-19. CDR3s include the opening cysteine and the closing phenylalanine or tryptophan. Each record gives: V gene, clone size, CDR3 length, J gene, D gene, CDR3 protein, CDR3 DNA. A D gene is named only where the DNA matches it firmly. Expanded clones are given a class, and other clones once, few, many or no size at all.

>TRBV11-3|NA|15|TRBJ2-5|NA
CASSLGGLAQETQYF
TGTGCCAGCAGCTTAGGCGGCCTAGCCCAAGAGACCCAGTACTTC
>TRBV5-1|NA|13|TRBJ1-3|NA
CASTPGSGNTIYF
TGCGCCAGCACCCCGGGAAGCGGAAACACCATATATTTT
>TRBV6-5|once|12|TRBJ1-2|NA
CASSYSSGSYTF
TGTGCCAGCAGTTACTCCTCCGGGAGCTACACCTTC
>TRBV12-3/TRBV12-4|NA|12|TRBJ2-7|NA
CASSPDSREQYF
TGTGCCAGCAGCCCGGACAGCCGCGAGCAGTACTTC
>TRBV5-1|NA|15|TRBJ1-1|NA
CASSYGPGETTEAFF
TGCGCCAGCAGCTACGGTCCGGGGGAGACTACTGAAGCTTTCTTT
>TRBV28|NA|15|TRBJ2-7|NA
CASSVSGTGTYEQYF
TGTGCCAGCAGCGTCTCAGGCACGGGGACCTACGAGCAGTACTTC
>TRBV27|NA|15|TRBJ1-4|TRBD1
CASSSPGTANEKLFF
TGTGCCAGCAGCTCCCCCGGGACAGCTAATGAAAAACTGTTTTTT
>TRBV6-2/TRBV6-3|NA|15|TRBJ2-1|NA
CASSYFEGEFDEQFF
TGTGCCAGCAGTTACTTCGAGGGAGAGTTCGATGAGCAGTTCTTC
>TRBV7-8|NA|13|TRBJ2-7|NA
CASSFGRDYEQYF
TGTGCCAGCAGTTTCGGACGGGACTACGAGCAGTACTTC
>TRBV30|few|17|TRBJ2-3|TRBD2
CAWSALSTSARPDTQYF
TGTGCCTGGAGTGCCCTCTCGACTAGCGCAAGACCAGATACGCAGTATTTT
>TRBV3-1/TRBV3-2|NA|15|TRBJ2-1|TRBD2
CASGALAGGHGEQFF
TGTGCCAGCGGAGCACTAGCGGGGGGCCACGGTGAGCAGTTCTTC
>TRBV6-5|once|13|TRBJ2-1|TRBD2
CASTFLAGGPPFF
TGTGCCAGCACCTTCCTGGCGGGGGGGCCTCCGTTCTTC
>TRBV5-4|once|14|TRBJ2-7|TRBD1
CASSSPDRGNEQYF
TGTGCCAGCAGCTCCCCTGACAGGGGAAACGAGCAGTACTTC
>TRBV19|NA|17|TRBJ2-5|NA
CASSPKTGSRFQETQYF
TGTGCCAGTAGTCCGAAAACAGGGTCGCGCTTTCAAGAGACCCAGTACTTC
>TRBV4-1|few|14|TRBJ1-3|NA
CASSQDLGLGTIYF
TGCGCCAGCAGCCAAGATTTGGGACTCGGCACCATATATTTT